A selection of T cell receptor beta chains follows, all from one sample in a study of CD8+ T cells in alopecia areata. Sequencing was performed with immunoSEQ multiplex PCR; in TCRdb, only in-frame clones are kept and a portion is missing. The repertoire has a few hundred thousand clones, approximately 70% of them found once; the top ten carry 0.95% to 1.5%. Source: CD4+ T cells sorted from blood, taken at week 44, from a patient treated with tofacitinib. These receptors were taken from a human donor with alopecia areata. CDR3s include the opening cysteine and the closing phenylalanine or tryptophan. D genes are given only for firm matches. A clone size is listed for some rows: how often the clone was seen (once, few, many), or a class if it is expanded.

>TRBJ1-2|TRBV29-1|NA|NA
CSALQAGMGHGYTF
TGCAGCGCCCTCCAGGCTGGCATGGGGCATGGCTACACCTTC
>TRBJ2-5|TRBV18|NA|TRBD1
CASSHGTGDETQYF
TGTGCCAGCTCACATGGGACAGGGGATGAGACCCAGTACTTC
>TRBJ2-3|TRBV11-2|NA|NA
CASSLAGAAGTDTQYF
TGTGCCAGCAGCTTAGCGGGGGCAGCGGGGACAGATACGCAGTATTTT
>TRBJ1-1|TRBV29-1|NA|TRBD1
CSGDRNTEAFF
TGCAGCGGGGACAGGAACACTGAAGCTTTCTTT
>TRBJ2-7|TRBV28|NA|NA
CASRRQGGPYEQYF
TGTGCCAGCCGACGCCAGGGGGGGCCTTACGAGCAGTACTTC
>TRBJ2-5|TRBV28|NA|NA
CASSVQRRGVETQYF
TGTGCCAGCAGTGTGCAAAGGCGTGGGGTGGAGACCCAGTACTTC
>TRBJ1-6|TRBV25-1|NA|NA
CASSEFQLNNSPLHF
TGTGCCAGCAGTGAATTTCAGCTTAATAATTCACCCCTCCACTTT
>TRBJ1-1|TRBV30|NA|TRBD1
CAWNTGGPTEAFF
TGTGCCTGGAATACAGGGGGCCCGACTGAAGCTTTCTTT
>TRBJ2-7|TRBV20-1|NA|NA
CSARDQGIQYF
TGCAGTGCTAGAGATCAGGGAATTCAGTACTTC
>TRBJ2-2|TRBV27|once|TRBD2
CASSHLAGSRTTGELFF
TGTGCCAGCAGTCATCTAGCGGGGTCACGAACGACCGGGGAGCTGTTTTTT
>TRBJ2-7|TRBV12-5|NA|NA
CASGSGYEQYF
TGTGCTAGTGGATCAGGCTACGAGCAGTACTTC